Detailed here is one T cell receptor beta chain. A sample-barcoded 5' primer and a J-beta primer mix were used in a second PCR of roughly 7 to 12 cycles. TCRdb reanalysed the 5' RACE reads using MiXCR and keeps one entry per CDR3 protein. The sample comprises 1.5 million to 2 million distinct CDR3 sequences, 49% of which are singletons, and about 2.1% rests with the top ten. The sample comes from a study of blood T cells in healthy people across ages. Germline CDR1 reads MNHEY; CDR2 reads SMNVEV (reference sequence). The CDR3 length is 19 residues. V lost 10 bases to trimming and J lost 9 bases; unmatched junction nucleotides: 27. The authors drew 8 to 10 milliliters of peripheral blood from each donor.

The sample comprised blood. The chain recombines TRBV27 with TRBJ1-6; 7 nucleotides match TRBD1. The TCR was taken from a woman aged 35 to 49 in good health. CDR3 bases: TGTGCCAACACCCCGTTGTACAGGGGATTTGCTCCGGCAGGTTCACCCCTCCACTTT. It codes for CANTPLYRGFAPAGSPLHF.